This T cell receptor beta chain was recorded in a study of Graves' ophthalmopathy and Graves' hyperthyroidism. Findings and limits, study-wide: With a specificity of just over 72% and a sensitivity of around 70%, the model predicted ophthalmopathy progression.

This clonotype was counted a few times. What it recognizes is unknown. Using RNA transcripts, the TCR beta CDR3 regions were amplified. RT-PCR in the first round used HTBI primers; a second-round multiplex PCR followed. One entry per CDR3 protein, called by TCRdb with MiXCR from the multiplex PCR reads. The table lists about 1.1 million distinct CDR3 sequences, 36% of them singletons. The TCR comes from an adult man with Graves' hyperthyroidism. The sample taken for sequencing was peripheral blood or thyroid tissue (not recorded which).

The CDR3 reads CAWSRGLTGEKLFF. For the CDR3, the DNA is TGTGCCTGGAGTCGCGGTCTGACAGGGGAAAAACTGTTTTTT. V and J are TRBV30 and TRBJ1-4, with 7 bases fitting TRBD1. The germline V gene has CDR1 GTSNPN and CDR2 SVGIG (reference sequence). Trimming took 2 bases from V and 8 from J; bases not matched to a gene: 8. There are 14 residues in the CDR3.